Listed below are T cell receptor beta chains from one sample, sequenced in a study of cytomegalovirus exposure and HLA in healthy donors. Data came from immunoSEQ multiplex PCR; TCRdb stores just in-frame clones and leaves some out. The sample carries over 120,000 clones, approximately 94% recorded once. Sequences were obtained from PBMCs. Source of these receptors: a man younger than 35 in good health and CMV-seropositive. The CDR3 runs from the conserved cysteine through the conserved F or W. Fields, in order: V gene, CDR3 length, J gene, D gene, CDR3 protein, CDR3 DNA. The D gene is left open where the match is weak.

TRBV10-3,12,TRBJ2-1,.,CAIRGATNEQFF,TGTGCCATCAGGGGGGCAACGAATGAGCAGTTCTTC
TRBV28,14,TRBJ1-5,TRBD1,CASSQGDSNQPQHF,TGTGCCAGCAGTCAGGGGGATAGCAATCAGCCCCAGCATTTT
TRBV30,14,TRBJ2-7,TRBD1,CAWSENRGRREQYF,TGTGCCTGGAGTGAAAACAGGGGGCGGCGCGAGCAGTACTTC
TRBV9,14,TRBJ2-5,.,CASSARTGQETQYF,TGTGCCAGCAGCGCCCGGACGGGGCAAGAGACCCAGTACTTC
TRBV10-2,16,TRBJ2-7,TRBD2,CASSEGASGSPYEQYF,TGCGCCAGCAGTGAGGGGGCTAGCGGAAGTCCCTACGAGCAGTACTTC
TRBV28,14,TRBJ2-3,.,CASRNIWTQDTQYF,TGTGCCAGCAGAAACATATGGACACAGGATACGCAGTATTTT
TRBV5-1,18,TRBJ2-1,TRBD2,CASSDGLAGGLTYNEQFF,TGCGCCAGCAGCGACGGACTAGCGGGAGGACTTACATACAATGAGCAGTTCTTC
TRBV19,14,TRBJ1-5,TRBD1,CASSIRQGAQPQHF,TGTGCCAGTAGTATCAGGCAGGGGGCTCAGCCCCAGCATTTT
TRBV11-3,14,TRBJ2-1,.,CASSFGSSYNEQFF,TGTGCCAGCAGCTTCGGGAGCTCCTACAATGAGCAGTTCTTC
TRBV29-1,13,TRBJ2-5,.,CSVVGQKQETQYF,TGCAGCGTTGTTGGGCAGAAACAAGAGACCCAGTACTTC
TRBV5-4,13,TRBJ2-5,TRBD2,CASSSGSLETQYF,TGTGCCAGTTCTAGCGGGAGCCTGGAGACCCAGTACTTC